This is a list of T cell receptor beta chains from one sample in a study of blood T cell repertoires in COVID-19. Here immunoSEQ multiplex PCR was the method, and the copy in TCRdb shows in-frame clones only, minus some. This table has some 88,000 clones, approximately 81% appearing once. Material for sequencing was peripheral blood. Every receptor here comes from a woman in her 70s with acute or convalescent COVID-19. Both conserved end residues are part of each CDR3. The D gene is left open where the match is weak. The listing skips clone size in some rows; elsewhere it reads once, few, many or a size class.

CDR3aa: CASSMESGISQVKLFF; CDR3nt: TGTGCCAGTAGTATGGAGTCGGGGATCTCCCAGGTAAAACTGTTTTTT; v_gene: TRBV19; j_gene: TRBJ1-4; d_gene: -; abundance: -
CDR3aa: CASSFRNTIYF; CDR3nt: TGTGCCAGCAGTTTCAGAAACACCATATATTTT; v_gene: TRBV12-3/TRBV12-4; j_gene: TRBJ1-3; d_gene: -; abundance: -
CDR3aa: CASSPLPGREETQYF; CDR3nt: TGTGCCAGCAGCCCCCTCCCCGGGAGGGAAGAGACCCAGTACTTC; v_gene: TRBV3-1/TRBV3-2; j_gene: TRBJ2-5; d_gene: TRBD2; abundance: -
CDR3aa: CASSPRLGQVNEKLFF; CDR3nt: TGTGCCAGCAGCCCGAGACTGGGACAGGTTAATGAAAAACTGTTTTTT; v_gene: TRBV3-1/TRBV3-2; j_gene: TRBJ1-4; d_gene: TRBD1; abundance: -
CDR3aa: CASSFGTSGVANTGELFF; CDR3nt: TGTGCCAGCAGCTTCGGGACTAGCGGGGTTGCGAACACCGGGGAGCTGTTTTTT; v_gene: TRBV5-8; j_gene: TRBJ2-2; d_gene: TRBD2; abundance: -
CDR3aa: CASSPSGTTLYNEQFF; CDR3nt: TGTGCCAGCTCACCTAGTGGGACAACCCTATACAATGAGCAGTTCTTC; v_gene: TRBV18; j_gene: TRBJ2-1; d_gene: -; abundance: -
CDR3aa: CARKTSGQETQYF; CDR3nt: TGTGCCAGGAAAACTAGCGGGCAAGAGACCCAGTACTTC; v_gene: TRBV2; j_gene: TRBJ2-5; d_gene: TRBD2; abundance: -
CDR3aa: CASSQEDLRAGELFF; CDR3nt: TGCGCCAGCAGCCAAGAAGATTTGCGGGCCGGGGAGCTGTTTTTT; v_gene: TRBV4-1; j_gene: TRBJ2-2; d_gene: -; abundance: -
CDR3aa: CASSETGNSYNEQFF; CDR3nt: TGTGCCAGCAGCGAGACAGGGAACTCCTACAATGAGCAGTTCTTC; v_gene: TRBV9; j_gene: TRBJ2-1; d_gene: TRBD1; abundance: few
CDR3aa: CASSQDLGLARISYNEQFF; CDR3nt: TGTGCCAGCAGCCAAGATCTTGGGCTAGCGCGCATCTCCTACAATGAGCAGTTCTTC; v_gene: TRBV14; j_gene: TRBJ2-1; d_gene: -; abundance: once
CDR3aa: CASRGGNEQFF; CDR3nt: TGTGCCAGCAGAGGGGGCAATGAGCAGTTCTTC; v_gene: TRBV12-3/TRBV12-4; j_gene: TRBJ2-1; d_gene: -; abundance: -
CDR3aa: CASSLTGRTEAFF; CDR3nt: TGCGCCAGCAGCTTGACGGGAAGGACTGAAGCTTTCTTT; v_gene: TRBV5-1; j_gene: TRBJ1-1; d_gene: -; abundance: -
CDR3aa: CASAITTDSYNEQFF; CDR3nt: TGTGCCAGCGCCATTACAACAGATTCCTACAATGAGCAGTTCTTC; v_gene: TRBV6-4; j_gene: TRBJ2-1; d_gene: -; abundance: -
CDR3aa: CASSPTGTDFIEQFF; CDR3nt: TGCGCCAGCAGCCCAACCGGGACAGACTTCATTGAGCAGTTCTTC; v_gene: TRBV10-1; j_gene: TRBJ2-1; d_gene: TRBD1; abundance: -
CDR3aa: CASLASAYTGELFF; CDR3nt: TGTGCCAGCCTGGCTAGCGCTTACACCGGGGAGCTGTTTTTT; v_gene: TRBV7-2; j_gene: TRBJ2-2; d_gene: -; abundance: -
CDR3aa: CASSAGQPEGGELFF; CDR3nt: TGTGCCAGCAGCGCGGGACAGCCGGAGGGCGGGGAGCTGTTTTTT; v_gene: TRBV7-9; j_gene: TRBJ2-2; d_gene: -; abundance: medium-sized
CDR3aa: CASSSRTTTNEKLFF; CDR3nt: TGTGCCAGCAGCTCCCGGACAACAACTAATGAAAAACTGTTTTTT; v_gene: TRBV11-3; j_gene: TRBJ1-4; d_gene: -; abundance: -
CDR3aa: CATSRDDSPLQPQHF; CDR3nt: TGTGCCACCAGCAGAGATGACAGCCCTCTGCAGCCCCAGCATTTT; v_gene: TRBV15; j_gene: TRBJ1-5; d_gene: -; abundance: -
CDR3aa: CASSDSRTGFPDTQYF; CDR3nt: TGTGCCAGCAGTGATTCCAGGACAGGGTTTCCAGATACGCAGTATTTT; v_gene: TRBV25-1; j_gene: TRBJ2-3; d_gene: TRBD1; abundance: once
CDR3aa: CASSADSNTEAFF; CDR3nt: TGTGCCAGCTCAGCGGATTCGAACACTGAAGCTTTCTTT; v_gene: TRBV18; j_gene: TRBJ1-1; d_gene: -; abundance: -
CDR3aa: CASSLAVETPTDTQYF; CDR3nt: TGCGCCAGCAGCTTGGCGGTGGAGACTCCCACAGATACGCAGTATTTT; v_gene: TRBV5-1; j_gene: TRBJ2-3; d_gene: -; abundance: -
CDR3aa: CAISELGTSSYNEQFF; CDR3nt: TGTGCCATCAGTGAGCTAGGGACTAGTAGCTACAATGAGCAGTTCTTC; v_gene: TRBV10-3; j_gene: TRBJ2-1; d_gene: TRBD2; abundance: -
CDR3aa: CASSTAGASTDTQYF; CDR3nt: TGCGCCAGCAGTACAGCGGGGGCGAGCACAGATACGCAGTATTTT; v_gene: TRBV10-1; j_gene: TRBJ2-3; d_gene: TRBD2; abundance: -
CDR3aa: CATSRSRSEGQYF; CDR3nt: TGTGCCACCAGCAGATCGAGGTCGGAGGGGCAGTATTTT; v_gene: TRBV15; j_gene: TRBJ2-3; d_gene: -; abundance: -
CDR3aa: CASSVGGHEQFF; CDR3nt: TGTGCCAGCAGCGTAGGCGGCCATGAGCAGTTCTTC; v_gene: TRBV9; j_gene: TRBJ2-1; d_gene: -; abundance: -
CDR3aa: CASSFPPRSAFF; CDR3nt: TGTGCCAGCAGCTTCCCCCCCCGTTCCGCTTTCTTT; v_gene: TRBV5-4; j_gene: TRBJ1-1; d_gene: -; abundance: -
CDR3aa: CASSEMRGQVLGSPLHF; CDR3nt: TGTGCCAGCAGTGAAATGAGGGGACAGGTTTTAGGTTCACCCCTCCACTTT; v_gene: TRBV25-1; j_gene: TRBJ1-6; d_gene: TRBD1; abundance: -
CDR3aa: CAISGGQGAGDDYGYTF; CDR3nt: TGTGCCATCAGTGGGGGACAGGGGGCTGGCGATGACTATGGCTACACCTTC; v_gene: TRBV10-3; j_gene: TRBJ1-2; d_gene: TRBD1; abundance: -
CDR3aa: CASSQGVPLVPTLEQFF; CDR3nt: TGTGCCAGCAGCCAAGGCGTACCCCTCGTCCCTACGTTGGAGCAGTTCTTC; v_gene: TRBV3-1/TRBV3-2; j_gene: TRBJ2-1; d_gene: -; abundance: once
CDR3aa: CASSLDHGAGNTIYF; CDR3nt: TGTGCCAGCAGCTTGGACCACGGGGCTGGAAACACCATATATTTT; v_gene: TRBV5-4; j_gene: TRBJ1-3; d_gene: -; abundance: -
CDR3aa: CASSLSRGTEAFF; CDR3nt: TGTGCCAGCAGCTTATCGCGGGGCACTGAAGCTTTCTTT; v_gene: TRBV7-2; j_gene: TRBJ1-1; d_gene: -; abundance: -
CDR3aa: CASSLQGPNEQFF; CDR3nt: TGTGCCAGCAGCTTACAGGGGCCCAATGAGCAGTTCTTC; v_gene: TRBV6-5; j_gene: TRBJ2-1; d_gene: TRBD1; abundance: -
CDR3aa: CASSESGSGTGELFF; CDR3nt: TGCGCCAGCAGCGAAAGCGGGAGTGGTACCGGGGAGCTGTTTTTT; v_gene: TRBV5-1; j_gene: TRBJ2-2; d_gene: TRBD2; abundance: -
CDR3aa: CASGTQTAGGYTF; CDR3nt: TGTGCCAGCGGAACCCAGACAGCTGGGGGCTACACCTTC; v_gene: TRBV12-3/TRBV12-4; j_gene: TRBJ1-2; d_gene: -; abundance: -
CDR3aa: CASSDRVEETQYF; CDR3nt: TGCGCCAGCAGCGACCGGGTGGAGGAGACCCAGTACTTC; v_gene: TRBV5-1; j_gene: TRBJ2-5; d_gene: -; abundance: -
CDR3aa: CASSRQGGASGNTIYF; CDR3nt: TGTGCCAGCAGCCGACAGGGGGGCGCGTCTGGAAACACCATATATTTT; v_gene: TRBV21-1; j_gene: TRBJ1-3; d_gene: -; abundance: -